This TCR beta chain is from a study of blood T cell repertoires in COVID-19. The overall study: The United States, Italy and Spain provided the acute and convalescent COVID-19 samples. Sample material is recorded as cDNA or gDNA derived from T cells, B-cell-depleted T cells, or PBMCs.

Repertoires were generated with immunoSEQ multiplex PCR, while TCRdb's copy carries only in-frame clones and drops some. Counted here are fewer than 300,000 clones, approximately 89% occurring once; the ten biggest clones make up 2% to 2.5%. The Seattle patients joined while their infection was active and were tracked longitudinally afterward. The CDR3 covers 17 residues. The germline CDR1 and CDR2 sequences are SNHLY and FYNNEI. V dropped 6 bases and J dropped 1; count of bases not matched to a gene: 10. The TCR was taken from a woman in her 30s with COVID-19, enrolled during active disease. The rearrangement links TRBV2 to TRBJ2-2, with 8 bases that match TRBD1. The sample comprised peripheral blood. CDR3 sequence (DNA): TGTGCCAGCAGCCGGGACAGGTTTGACCGGAACACCGGGGAGCTGTTTTTT. Translating it yields CASSRDRFDRNTGELFF.